Each of the 15 T cell receptor beta chains below was sequenced from the same sample in a study of T cell responses to AZD1222 COVID-19 vaccine. The method was immunoSEQ multiplex PCR; TCRdb's version includes in-frame clones alone and lacks a portion of them. This table has approximately 160,000 clones, 87% appearing once. This specimen consisted of peripheral blood, obtained on day 0 of AZD1222 vaccination. The receptors were gathered from an adult in good health.

The genes are TRBV19 and TRBJ2-1, with D possibly being TRBD2 (5 bases). With 1 base removed from V and 5 bases from J, the gap between germline ends came to 12 bases. From germline, CDR1 is LNHDA and CDR2 SQIVND (reference sequence). The CDR3 is 15 residues long. In DNA, the CDR3 is TGTGCCAGTAGTATAGGGAAGAGGGTCCACAATGAGCAGTTCTTC. Its protein is CASSIGKRVHNEQFF.

The genes are TRBV6-1 and TRBJ2-2; D gene uncertain. Trimming cost V 2 bases and J 6 bases, with 4 bases left between them. The CDR3 has 12 amino acids. The germline V gene encodes CDR1 MNHNS and CDR2 SASEGT. CDR3 amino acids: CASSEFAGELFF. CDR3 in DNA: TGTGCCAGCAGTGAATTTGCCGGGGAGCTGTTTTTT.

The chain combines TRBV5-4 with TRBJ1-1; 8 positions agree with TRBD1. This CDR3 has 15 amino acids. The germline CDR1 and CDR2 sequences are SGHNT and YYREEE (reference sequence). Germline trimming cut 0 bases from V and 0 bases from J; bases unmatched to any gene: 1. CDR3 loop: CASSLGDRMNTEAFF. Here the CDR3 DNA reads TGTGCCAGCAGCTTGGGGGACAGGATGAACACTGAAGCTTTCTTT.

The chain couples TRBV7-9 to TRBJ2-7, with D unresolved. This CDR3 has 11 amino acids. The V gene's germline CDR1 is SEHNR and CDR2 FQNEAQ (reference sequence). Trimming took 1 base from V and 10 from J, leaving 8 bases between them. The CDR3 DNA sequence: TGTGCCAGCAGCTTAGGAGAGTACCAGTACTTC. This translates into CASSLGEYQYF. Supplemented by reference TRBV7-9 and TRBJ2-7, the full variable domain reads DTGVSQNPRHKITKRGQNVTFRCDPISEHNRLYWYRQTLGQGPEFLTYFQNEAQLEKSRLLSDRFSAERPKGSFSTLEIQRTEQGDSAMYLCASSLGEYQYFGPGTRLTVT.

This clone appeared a few times. The chain couples TRBV10-2 to TRBJ1-5; no reliable D call. Germline-derived CDR1 and CDR2 are WSHSY and SAAADI. The CDR3 is made up of 16 amino acids. Between the trimmed V and J ends, which lost 3 bases and 4 bases, there was a span of 16 bases. CDR3 bases: TGCGCCAGCAGTGATGAAGGACCTTTCTGGAATCAGCCCCAGCATTTT. Translation gives CASSDEGPFWNQPQHF.

This clone was picked up one time. The chain's CDR3 is CTSRPNEQFF. Written as DNA, the CDR3 is TGCACCAGCAGACCTAATGAGCAGTTCTTC. The chain combines TRBV1 with TRBJ2-1. TRBV1 is deemed a pseudogene. The length of the CDR3 is 10 residues.

The rearrangement links TRBV19 to TRBJ1-1; D is possibly TRBD1 (5 bases). Germline CDR1 LNHDA, CDR2 SQIVND (reference sequence). Between the trimmed V and J ends, which lost 5 bases and 0 bases, there was a span of 10 bases. The CDR3 spans 14 residues. The CDR3 here is CASSFGGLNTEAFF. Here the CDR3 DNA reads TGTGCCAGTAGTTTCGGGGGATTGAACACTGAAGCTTTCTTT.

The rearrangement links TRBV28 to TRBJ1-2; TRBD1 might be the D (6 bases). Trimming removed 4 bases at V and 5 bases at J, with 11 bases between. The CDR3 covers 13 residues. CDR1 and CDR2 from the germline V gene are MDHEN and SYDVKM. The CDR3 is CASSSGGRYGYTF. As DNA, the CDR3 is TGTGCCAGCAGTTCGGGGGGGCGATATGGCTACACCTTC.

Only one count was recorded for this clone. This sequence joins TRBV12-3 or TRBV12-4 and TRBJ2-5, with D perhaps matching TRBD1 (6 bases). This CDR3 has 13 amino acids. V was trimmed by 2 bases and J by 3 bases, leaving 7 bases between them. DNA for the CDR3: TGTGCCAGCAGTTTAACAGGGAAAGAGACCCAGTACTTC. It yields the protein CASSLTGKETQYF.

This chain connects TRBV2 to TRBJ2-3; TRBD2 matches at 11 bases. The CDR3 is 16 residues long. CDR1 is SNHLY, CDR2 FYNNEI, per germline. The V and J ends lost 8 bases and 6 bases, in that order; junction bases with no gene match: 13. The CDR3 coding sequence is TGTGCCAGCGGGTATAGCGGGAGGGCCGGTGGGGATACGCAGTATTTT. It is translated as CASGYSGRAGGDTQYF. The full variable domain, with the rest looked up from reference TRBV2 and TRBJ2-3, is EPEVTQTPSHQVTQMGQEVILRCVPISNHLYFYWYRQILGQKVEFLVSFYNNEISEKSEIFDDQFSVERPDGSNFTLKIRSTKLEDSAMYFCASGYSGRAGGDTQYFGPGTRLTVL.

V gene TRBV6-6 combines with J gene TRBJ2-2; D remains unclear. This CDR3 is 13 amino acids long. The V gene lost 2 bases and the J gene lost 13 bases, with 14 bases spanning the gap. Looked up from germline, CDR1 is MNHNY and CDR2 is SVGAGI (reference sequence). The CDR3 sequence is CASSYSFGLGLFF. CDR3 bases: TGTGCCAGCAGTTACAGCTTCGGGCTGGGGCTGTTTTTT.

The rearrangement links TRBV6-5 to TRBJ2-7; D could derive from TRBD1 or TRBD2 (7 bases each). Germline V lookup: CDR1 MNHEY, CDR2 SVGAGI. V was clipped by 5 bases and J by 3 bases, with 14 bases between them. The CDR3 is 14 amino acids. The CDR3 DNA sequence: TGTGCCAGCAGTCAAAAGCGGGACAGCTACGAGCAGTACTTC. Translated: CASSQKRDSYEQYF.

This clone occurred once. The chain joins TRBV15 to TRBJ2-7; weak D call: TRBD2 (5 bases). This CDR3 has 14 residues. CDR1 is LNHNV, CDR2 YYDKDF, per germline (reference sequence). Trimming cost V 0 bases and J 5 bases, with 11 bases left between them. The CDR3 is CATSRDWRAHEQYF. The CDR3 region has the DNA TGTGCCACCAGCAGAGATTGGCGGGCCCACGAGCAGTACTTC. Looking up the rest from reference TRBV15 and TRBJ2-7 gives the full variable domain: DAMVIQNPRYQVTQFGKPVTLSCSQTLNHNVMYWYQQKSSQAPKLLFHYYDKDFNNEADTPDNFQSRRPNTSFCFLDIRSPGLGDTAMYLCATSRDWRAHEQYFGPGTRLTVT.

Only one count was recorded for this clone. The chain is built from TRBV19 and TRBJ2-1; D possibly corresponds to TRBD2 (5 bases). CDR1 is LNHDA and CDR2 is SQIVND in the germline V gene (reference sequence). Trimming stripped 7 bases from V and 6 bases from J, with 13 bases between. The CDR3 contains 13 residues. The CDR3 sequence: CASKIASGNEQFF. The CDR3 coding sequence is TGTGCCAGTAAGATTGCCAGCGGCAATGAGCAGTTCTTC. Using reference TRBV19 and TRBJ2-1 for the parts outside the CDR3, the full variable domain is DGGITQSPKYLFRKEGQNVTLSCEQNLNHDAMYWYRQDPGQGLRLIYYSQIVNDFQKGDIAEGYSVSREKKESFPLTVTSAQKNPTAFYLCASKIASGNEQFFGPGTRLTVL.

The chain uses TRBV18 and TRBJ1-5; 7 bases match TRBD1. This CDR3 has 17 residues. V lost 6 bases to trimming and J lost 0 bases; unmatched junction nucleotides: 11. CDR1 is KGHSH, CDR2 LQKENI, per germline. The CDR3 region has the DNA TGTGCCAGCTCGCCAGGGGGTCAGGCTCATAGCAATCAGCCCCAGCATTTT. Amino acid sequence: CASSPGGQAHSNQPQHF. The entire variable domain, with the rest obtained from reference TRBV18 and TRBJ1-5, is as follows: NAGVMQNPRHLVRRRGQEARLRCSPMKGHSHVYWYRQLPEEGLKFMVYLQKENIIDESGMPKERFSAEFPKEGPSILRIQQVVRGDSAAYFCASSPGGQAHSNQPQHFGDGTRLSIL.